This TCR beta chain was found in a study of cytomegalovirus exposure and HLA in healthy donors. Study-wide results and limits: A highly shared variant cluster was judged a likely technical artifact. After further analysis at a later stage, under 20,000 TCR beta sequences were associated with HLA alleles at 0.05 false discovery rate. V- and J-gene trimming of TCR beta was linked (in a later analysis) to a missense DCLRE1C variant.

Although they were nominally healthy when sampled, donors likely had unrecorded immune exposures. The PCR employed 60 Vbeta primers together with 13 Jbeta primers. The table came from immunoSEQ multiplex PCR; TCRdb's copy has only in-frame clones and leaves some out. Of over 90,000 clones in the sample, approximately 80% are singletons; the top ten hold around 9.6%. V was cut by 4 bases and J by 1 base, with 6 bases left in between. Germline CDR1 reads MNHNY; CDR2 reads SVGAGI (reference sequence). The CDR3 spans 13 residues. Remarks on this clone: The antigen is undetermined.

Sequencing was done on a sample of PBMCs. The source is a male donor in good health and CMV-seropositive. V and J are TRBV6-6 and TRBJ2-3, with no clear D. The CDR3 reads CASSFRGTDTQYF. CDR3 DNA: TGTGCCAGCAGTTTCCGGGGCACAGATACGCAGTATTTT.